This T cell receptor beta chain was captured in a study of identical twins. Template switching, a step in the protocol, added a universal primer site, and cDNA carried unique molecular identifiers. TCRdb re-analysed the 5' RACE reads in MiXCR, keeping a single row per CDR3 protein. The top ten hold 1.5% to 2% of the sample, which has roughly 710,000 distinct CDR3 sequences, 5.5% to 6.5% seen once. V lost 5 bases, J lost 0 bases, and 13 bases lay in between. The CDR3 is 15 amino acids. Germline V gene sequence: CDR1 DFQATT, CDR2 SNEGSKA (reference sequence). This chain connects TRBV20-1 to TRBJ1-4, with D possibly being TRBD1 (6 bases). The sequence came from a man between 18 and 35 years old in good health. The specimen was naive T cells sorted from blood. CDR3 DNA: TGCAGTGCTCCCCCAGGGGTGGCAACTAATGAAAAACTGTTTTTT. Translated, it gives CSAPPGVATNEKLFF.